This passage covers 3 T cell receptor beta chains from one sample sequenced in a study of shared clonotypes between healthy human individuals (dated by TCRdb to 2018 to 2020). The library relied on the immunoSEQ multiplex PCR assay. TCRdb limited this immuneACCESS table to in-frame rearrangements with V and J called. A share of clones is missing; checked studies link under half to unresolved V genes, and the rest is unexplained. This sample gives about 470,000 clones in total; 75% to 85% of them show up just once. About 13% of the sample comes from the top ten. Sequenced sample: PBMCs. The receptors shown here come from a middle-aged woman in good health. Some clones in this sample may be carry-over from other donors' samples.

J is TRBJ2-4 and V is TRBV5-1; TRBD1 aligns across 9 bases. This CDR3 spans 16 amino acids. Germline-derived CDR1 and CDR2 are SGHRS and YFSETQ. Trimming at V came to 3 bases and at J to 0 bases, leaving 4 bases not matched to a gene. This CDR3 reads CASSSTGGLAKNIQYF. The DNA of the CDR3 is TGCGCCAGCAGCTCGACAGGGGGTCTAGCCAAAAACATTCAGTACTTC.

The chain joins TRBV6-6 to TRBJ1-1; the D gene is possibly TRBD1 (6 bases). This CDR3 spans 14 amino acids. The germline CDR1 and CDR2 sequences are MNHNY and SVGAGI (reference sequence). Trimming took 2 bases from V and 4 from J, leaving 11 bases between them. The CDR3 here is CASSYRGATTEAFF. CDR3 DNA: TGTGCCAGCAGTTACAGGGGGGCGACCACTGAAGCTTTCTTT.

The rearrangement joins TRBV10-2 to TRBJ2-1; TRBD2 matches 11 bases. Germline V lookup: CDR1 WSHSY, CDR2 SAAADI. CDR3 length: 16 residues. Trimming took 8 bases from V and 0 from J; bases not matched to a gene: 6. The CDR3 spells CASFGTSGSSYNEQFF. DNA of the CDR3: TGCGCCAGCTTCGGGACTAGCGGTAGCTCCTACAATGAGCAGTTCTTC.